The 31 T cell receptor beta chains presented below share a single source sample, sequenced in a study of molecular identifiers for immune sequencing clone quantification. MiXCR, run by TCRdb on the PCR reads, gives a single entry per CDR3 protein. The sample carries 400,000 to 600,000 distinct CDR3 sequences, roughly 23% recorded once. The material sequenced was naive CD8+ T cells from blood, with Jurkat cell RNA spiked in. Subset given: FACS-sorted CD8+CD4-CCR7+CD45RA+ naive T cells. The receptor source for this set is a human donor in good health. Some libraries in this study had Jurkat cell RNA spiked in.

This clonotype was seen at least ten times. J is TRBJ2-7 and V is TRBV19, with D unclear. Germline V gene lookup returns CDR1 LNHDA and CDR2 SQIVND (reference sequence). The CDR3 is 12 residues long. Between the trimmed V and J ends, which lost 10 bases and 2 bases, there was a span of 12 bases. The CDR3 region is CATLASTYEQYF. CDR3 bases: TGTGCCACCCTCGCGAGTACCTACGAGCAGTACTTC.

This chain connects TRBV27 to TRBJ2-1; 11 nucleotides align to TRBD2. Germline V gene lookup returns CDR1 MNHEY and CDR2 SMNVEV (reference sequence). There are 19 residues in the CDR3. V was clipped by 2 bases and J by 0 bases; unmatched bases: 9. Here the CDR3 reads CASSLLAGGGQSSYNEQFF. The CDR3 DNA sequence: TGTGCCAGCAGTTTACTAGCGGGGGGCGGACAGAGCTCCTACAATGAGCAGTTCTTC.

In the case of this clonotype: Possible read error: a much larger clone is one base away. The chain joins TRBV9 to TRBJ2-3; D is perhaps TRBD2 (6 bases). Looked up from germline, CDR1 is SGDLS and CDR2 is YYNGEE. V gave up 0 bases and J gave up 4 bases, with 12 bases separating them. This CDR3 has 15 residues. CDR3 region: CASSVGGASADTQYF. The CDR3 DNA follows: TGTGCCAGCAGCGTAGGAGGGGCTAGCGCAGATACGCAGTATTTT.

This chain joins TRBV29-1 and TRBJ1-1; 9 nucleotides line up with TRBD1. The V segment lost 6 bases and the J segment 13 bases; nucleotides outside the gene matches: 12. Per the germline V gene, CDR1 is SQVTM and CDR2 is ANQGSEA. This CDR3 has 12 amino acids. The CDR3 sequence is CSVPGQGNWCFF. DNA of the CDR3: TGCAGCGTCCCGGGACAGGGTAACTGGTGTTTCTTT.

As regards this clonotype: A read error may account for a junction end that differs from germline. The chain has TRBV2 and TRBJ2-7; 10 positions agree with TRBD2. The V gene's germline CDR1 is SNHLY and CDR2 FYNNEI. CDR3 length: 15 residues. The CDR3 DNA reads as TGTGCCAGCAGCACCTCCCTAGCGGGGGTCTACGAGCAATACTTC. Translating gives CASSTSLAGVYEQYF.

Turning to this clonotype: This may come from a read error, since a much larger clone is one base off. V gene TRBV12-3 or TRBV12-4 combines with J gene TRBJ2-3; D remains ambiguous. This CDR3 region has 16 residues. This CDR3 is CTSSHFPSYGADTQYF. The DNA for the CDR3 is TGTACCAGCAGCCACTTCCCTAGTTACGGTGCAGATACGCAGTATTTT.

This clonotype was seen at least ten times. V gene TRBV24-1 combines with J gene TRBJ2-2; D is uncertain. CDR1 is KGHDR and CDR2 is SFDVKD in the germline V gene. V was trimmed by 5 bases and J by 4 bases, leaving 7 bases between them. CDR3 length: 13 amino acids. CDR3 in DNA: TGTGCCACCAGTGTCCGTCGCACCGGGGAGCTGTTTTTT. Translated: CATSVRRTGELFF.

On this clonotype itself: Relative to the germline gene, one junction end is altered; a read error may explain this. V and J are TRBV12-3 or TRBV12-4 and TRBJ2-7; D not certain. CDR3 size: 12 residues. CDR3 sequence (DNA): TGTGCCAGCAGTTTAGATACCTACGAGCAGTCCTTC. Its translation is CASSLDTYEQSF.

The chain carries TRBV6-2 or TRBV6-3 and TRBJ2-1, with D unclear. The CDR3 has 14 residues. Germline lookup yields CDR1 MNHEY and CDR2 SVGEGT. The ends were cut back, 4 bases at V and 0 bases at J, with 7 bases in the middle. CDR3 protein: CASSSALSYNEQFF. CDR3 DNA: TGTGCCAGCAGTTCGGCCCTCTCCTACAATGAGCAGTTCTTC.

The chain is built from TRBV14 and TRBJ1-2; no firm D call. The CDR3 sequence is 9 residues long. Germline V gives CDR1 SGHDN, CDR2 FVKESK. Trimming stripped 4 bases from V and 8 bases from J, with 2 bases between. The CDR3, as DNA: TGTGCCAGCAGCCCAGGCTACACCTTC. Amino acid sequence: CASSPGYTF.

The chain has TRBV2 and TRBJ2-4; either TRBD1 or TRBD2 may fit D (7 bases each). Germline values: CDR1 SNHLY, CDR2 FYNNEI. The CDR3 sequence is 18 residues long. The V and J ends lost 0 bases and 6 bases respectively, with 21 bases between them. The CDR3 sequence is CASSEATRGGKRGNIQYF. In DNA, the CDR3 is TGTGCCAGCAGTGAAGCTACCAGGGGGGGGAAAAGGGGAAACATTCAGTACTTC. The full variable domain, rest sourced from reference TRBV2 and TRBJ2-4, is EPEVTQTPSHQVTQMGQEVILRCVPISNHLYFYWYRQILGQKVEFLVSFYNNEISEKSEIFDDQFSVERPDGSNFTLKIRSTKLEDSAMYFCASSEATRGGKRGNIQYFGAGTRLSVL.

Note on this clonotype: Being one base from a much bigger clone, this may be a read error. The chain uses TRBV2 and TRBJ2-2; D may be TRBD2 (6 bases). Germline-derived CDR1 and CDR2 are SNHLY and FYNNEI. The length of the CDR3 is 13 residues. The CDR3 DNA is TGTGCCAGCATCACCCTTCACACCGGGGGGCTGTTTTTT. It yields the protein CASITLHTGGLFF.

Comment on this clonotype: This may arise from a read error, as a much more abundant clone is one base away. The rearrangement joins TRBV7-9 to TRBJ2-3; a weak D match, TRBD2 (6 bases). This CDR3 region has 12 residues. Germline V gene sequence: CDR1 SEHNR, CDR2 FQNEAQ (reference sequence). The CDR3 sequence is CARSSGVDTQYF. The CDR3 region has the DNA TGTGCCAGAAGCTCGGGGGTCGATACGCAGTATTTT.

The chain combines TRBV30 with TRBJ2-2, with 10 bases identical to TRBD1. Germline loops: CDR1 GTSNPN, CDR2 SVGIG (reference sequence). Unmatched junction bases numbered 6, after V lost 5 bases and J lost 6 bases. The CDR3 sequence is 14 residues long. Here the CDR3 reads CAWGPGQGSGELFF. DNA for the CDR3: TGTGCCTGGGGACCGGGACAGGGGTCCGGGGAGCTGTTTTTT.

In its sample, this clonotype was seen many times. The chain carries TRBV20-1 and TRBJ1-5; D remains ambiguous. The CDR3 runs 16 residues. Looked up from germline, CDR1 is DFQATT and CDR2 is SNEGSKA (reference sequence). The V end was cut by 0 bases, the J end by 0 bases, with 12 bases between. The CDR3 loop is CSARDQASVSNQPQHF. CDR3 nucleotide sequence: TGCAGTGCTAGAGATCAAGCCAGCGTTAGCAATCAGCCCCAGCATTTT.

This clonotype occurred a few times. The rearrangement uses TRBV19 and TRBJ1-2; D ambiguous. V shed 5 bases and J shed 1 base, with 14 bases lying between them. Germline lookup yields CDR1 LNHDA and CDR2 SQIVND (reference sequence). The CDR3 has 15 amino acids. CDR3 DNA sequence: TGTGCCAGTAGTGTCGACACATATGTTAACTATGGCTACACCTTC. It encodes CASSVDTYVNYGYTF.

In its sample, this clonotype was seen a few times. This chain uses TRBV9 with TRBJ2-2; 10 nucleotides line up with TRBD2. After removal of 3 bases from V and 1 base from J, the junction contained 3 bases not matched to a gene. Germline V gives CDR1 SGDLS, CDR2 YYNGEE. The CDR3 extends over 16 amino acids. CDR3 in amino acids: CASSGGLAENTGELFF. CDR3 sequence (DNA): TGTGCCAGCAGCGGTGGACTAGCGGAGAACACCGGGGAGCTGTTTTTT. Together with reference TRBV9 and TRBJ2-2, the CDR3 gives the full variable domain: DSGVTQTPKHLITATGQRVTLRCSPRSGDLSVYWYQQSLDQGLQFLIQYYNGEERAKGNILERFSAQQFPDLHSELNLSSLELGDSALYFCASSGGLAENTGELFFGEGSRLTVL.

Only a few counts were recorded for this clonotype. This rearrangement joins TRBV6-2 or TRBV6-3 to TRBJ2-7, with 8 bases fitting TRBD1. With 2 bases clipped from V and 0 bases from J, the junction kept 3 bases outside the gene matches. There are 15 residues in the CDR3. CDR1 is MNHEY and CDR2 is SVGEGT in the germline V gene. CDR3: CASSYVDRASYEQYF. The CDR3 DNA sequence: TGTGCCAGCAGTTACGTGGACAGGGCCTCCTACGAGCAGTACTTC.

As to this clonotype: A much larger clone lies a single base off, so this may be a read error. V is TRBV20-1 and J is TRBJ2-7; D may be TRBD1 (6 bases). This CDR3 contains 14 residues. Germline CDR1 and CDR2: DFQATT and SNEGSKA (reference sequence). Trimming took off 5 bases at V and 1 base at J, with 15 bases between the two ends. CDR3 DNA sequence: TGCAGTGCTCACGGACTGGGGGCTTCCTACGAGCAGTACTTC. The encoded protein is CSAHGLGASYEQYF.

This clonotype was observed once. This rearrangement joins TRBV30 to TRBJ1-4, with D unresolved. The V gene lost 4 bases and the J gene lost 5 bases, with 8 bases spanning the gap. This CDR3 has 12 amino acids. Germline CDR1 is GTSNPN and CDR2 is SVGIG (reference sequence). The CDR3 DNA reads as TGTGCCTGGAACGGCGCCAATGAAAAACTGTTTTTT. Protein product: CAWNGANEKLFF.

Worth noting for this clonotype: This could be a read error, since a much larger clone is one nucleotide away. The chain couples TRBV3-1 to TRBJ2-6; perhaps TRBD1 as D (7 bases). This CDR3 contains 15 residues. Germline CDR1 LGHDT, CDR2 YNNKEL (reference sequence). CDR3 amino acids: CASSQQGGWANALTF. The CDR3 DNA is TGTGCCAGCAGCCAGCAGGGGGGATGGGCCAACGCCCTGACTTTC.

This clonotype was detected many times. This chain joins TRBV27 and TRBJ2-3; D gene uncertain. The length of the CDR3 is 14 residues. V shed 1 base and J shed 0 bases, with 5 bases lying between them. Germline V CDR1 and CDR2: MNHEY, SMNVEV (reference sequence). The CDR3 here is CASSLYTSTDTQYF. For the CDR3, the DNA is TGTGCCAGCAGTTTATATACTAGCACAGATACGCAGTATTTT.

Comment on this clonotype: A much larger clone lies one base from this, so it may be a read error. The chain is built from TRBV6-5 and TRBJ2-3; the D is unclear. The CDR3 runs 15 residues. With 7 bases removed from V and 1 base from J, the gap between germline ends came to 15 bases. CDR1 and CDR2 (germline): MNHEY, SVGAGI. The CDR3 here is CASNIGPFGTDTQYF. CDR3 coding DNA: TGTGCCAGCAACATAGGACCGTTTGGCACAGATACGCAGTATTTT.

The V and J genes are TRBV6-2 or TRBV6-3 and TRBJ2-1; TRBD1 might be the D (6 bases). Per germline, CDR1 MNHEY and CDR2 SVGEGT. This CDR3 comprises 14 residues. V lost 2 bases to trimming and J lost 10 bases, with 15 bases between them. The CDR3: CASSYPDSYREQFF. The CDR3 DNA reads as TGTGCCAGCAGTTACCCGGACAGCTATAGGGAGCAGTTCTTC.

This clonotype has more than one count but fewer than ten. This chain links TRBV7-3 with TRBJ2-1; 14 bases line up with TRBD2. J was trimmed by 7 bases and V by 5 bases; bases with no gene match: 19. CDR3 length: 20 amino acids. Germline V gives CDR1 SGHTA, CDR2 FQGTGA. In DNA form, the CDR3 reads TGTGCCAGCAGCCTCTCTTTCCAGTCCGGGGGACTAGCGGGAGATAATGAGCAGTTCTTC. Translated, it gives CASSLSFQSGGLAGDNEQFF. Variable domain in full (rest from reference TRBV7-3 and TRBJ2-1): GAGVSQTPSNKVTEKGKYVELRCDPISGHTALYWYRQSLGQGPEFLIYFQGTGAADDSGLPNDRFFAVRPEGSVSTLKIQRTERGDSAVYLCASSLSFQSGGLAGDNEQFFGPGTRLTVL.

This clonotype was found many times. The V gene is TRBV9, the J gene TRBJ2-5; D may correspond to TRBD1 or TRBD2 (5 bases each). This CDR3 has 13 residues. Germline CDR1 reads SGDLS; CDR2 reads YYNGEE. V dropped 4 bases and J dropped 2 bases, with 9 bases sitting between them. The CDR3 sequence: CASSSGTQETQYF. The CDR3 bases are TGTGCCAGCAGCTCTGGGACGCAAGAGACCCAGTACTTC.

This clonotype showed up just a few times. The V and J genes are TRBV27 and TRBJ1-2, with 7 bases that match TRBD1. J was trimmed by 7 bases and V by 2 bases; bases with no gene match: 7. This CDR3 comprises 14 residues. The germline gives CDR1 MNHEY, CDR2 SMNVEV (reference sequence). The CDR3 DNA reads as TGTGCCAGCAGTTTAGACAGGGAAGGGGTTGGCTACACCTTC. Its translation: CASSLDREGVGYTF.

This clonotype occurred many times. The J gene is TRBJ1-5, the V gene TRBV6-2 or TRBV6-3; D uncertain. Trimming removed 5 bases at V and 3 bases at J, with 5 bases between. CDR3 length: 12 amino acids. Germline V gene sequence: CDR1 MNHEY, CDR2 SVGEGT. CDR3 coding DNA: TGTGCCAGCAGTCCTCTCAATCAGCCCCAGCATTTT. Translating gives CASSPLNQPQHF.

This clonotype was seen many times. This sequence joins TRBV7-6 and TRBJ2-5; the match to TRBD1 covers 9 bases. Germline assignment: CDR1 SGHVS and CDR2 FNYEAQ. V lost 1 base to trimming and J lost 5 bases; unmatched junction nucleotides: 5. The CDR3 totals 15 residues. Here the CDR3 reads CASSLVGTGHETQYF. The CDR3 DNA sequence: TGTGCCAGCAGCTTAGTCGGGACAGGGCATGAGACCCAGTACTTC.

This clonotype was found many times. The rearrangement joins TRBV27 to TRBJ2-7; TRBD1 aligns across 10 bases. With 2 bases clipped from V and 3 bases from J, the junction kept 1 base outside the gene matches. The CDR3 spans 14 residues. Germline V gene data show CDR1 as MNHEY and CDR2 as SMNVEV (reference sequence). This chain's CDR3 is CASSLRDRGYEQYF. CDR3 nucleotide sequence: TGTGCCAGCAGTTTAAGGGACAGGGGCTACGAGCAGTACTTC.

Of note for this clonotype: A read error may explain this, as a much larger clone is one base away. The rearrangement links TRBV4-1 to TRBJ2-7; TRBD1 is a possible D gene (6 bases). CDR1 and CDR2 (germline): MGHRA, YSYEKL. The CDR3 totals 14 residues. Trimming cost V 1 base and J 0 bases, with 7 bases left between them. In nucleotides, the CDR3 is TGCGCCAGCAGCCAAGCGGACAGCTCCTACGAGCAGTACTTC. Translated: CASSQADSSYEQYF.